This entry is about one T cell receptor beta chain. Its antigen is unknown. Unrecorded immune exposures were likely, despite nominal health at sampling. In the PCR, 60 Vbeta and 13 Jbeta primers were used. Clones were read by immunoSEQ multiplex PCR, and TCRdb kept only the in-frame ones, dropping some. The table shows fewer than 90,000 clones, with more than 70% occurring only once. This sample is drawn from a study of cytomegalovirus exposure and HLA in healthy donors. Study context: Earlier results showed approximately 120 million unique TCR beta sequences derived from about 179 million T cells.

Study-wide results and limits: The classifier, whose performance was assessed in both the original and validation cohorts, reportedly diagnosed cytomegalovirus status with high specificity and sensitivity. In an earlier analysis, about 87% or about 30%: the productive usage of most TCR beta V segments.

There are 14 residues in the CDR3. V dropped 1 base and J dropped 5 bases, with 10 bases sitting between them. Germline loops: CDR1 SGHAT, CDR2 FQNNGV. Sequenced input: PBMCs. This sequence originates from a male donor in good health and CMV-seropositive. The chain has TRBV11-2 and TRBJ2-3, with D perhaps matching TRBD2 (6 bases). The CDR3 bases are TGTGCCAGCAGCTTAGGACTAGTCGGAGATACGCAGTATTTT. Encoded protein: CASSLGLVGDTQYF.